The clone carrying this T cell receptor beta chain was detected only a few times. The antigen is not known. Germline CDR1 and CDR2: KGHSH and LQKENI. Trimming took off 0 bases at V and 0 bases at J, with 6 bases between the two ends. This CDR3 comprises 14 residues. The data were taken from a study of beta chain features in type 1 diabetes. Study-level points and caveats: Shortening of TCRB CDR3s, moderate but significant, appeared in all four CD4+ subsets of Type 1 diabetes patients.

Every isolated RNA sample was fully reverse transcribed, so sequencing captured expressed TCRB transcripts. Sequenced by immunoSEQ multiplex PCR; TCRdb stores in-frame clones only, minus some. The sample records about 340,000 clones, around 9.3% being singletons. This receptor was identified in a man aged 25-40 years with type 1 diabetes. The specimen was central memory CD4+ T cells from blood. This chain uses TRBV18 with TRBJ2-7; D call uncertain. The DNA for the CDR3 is TGTGCCAGCTCACCACCGTCCCGCTCCTACGAGCAGTACTTC. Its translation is CASSPPSRSYEQYF. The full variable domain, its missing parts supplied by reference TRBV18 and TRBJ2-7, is NAGVMQNPRHLVRRRGQEARLRCSPMKGHSHVYWYRQLPEEGLKFMVYLQKENIIDESGMPKERFSAEFPKEGPSILRIQQVVRGDSAAYFCASSPPSRSYEQYFGPGTRLTVT.